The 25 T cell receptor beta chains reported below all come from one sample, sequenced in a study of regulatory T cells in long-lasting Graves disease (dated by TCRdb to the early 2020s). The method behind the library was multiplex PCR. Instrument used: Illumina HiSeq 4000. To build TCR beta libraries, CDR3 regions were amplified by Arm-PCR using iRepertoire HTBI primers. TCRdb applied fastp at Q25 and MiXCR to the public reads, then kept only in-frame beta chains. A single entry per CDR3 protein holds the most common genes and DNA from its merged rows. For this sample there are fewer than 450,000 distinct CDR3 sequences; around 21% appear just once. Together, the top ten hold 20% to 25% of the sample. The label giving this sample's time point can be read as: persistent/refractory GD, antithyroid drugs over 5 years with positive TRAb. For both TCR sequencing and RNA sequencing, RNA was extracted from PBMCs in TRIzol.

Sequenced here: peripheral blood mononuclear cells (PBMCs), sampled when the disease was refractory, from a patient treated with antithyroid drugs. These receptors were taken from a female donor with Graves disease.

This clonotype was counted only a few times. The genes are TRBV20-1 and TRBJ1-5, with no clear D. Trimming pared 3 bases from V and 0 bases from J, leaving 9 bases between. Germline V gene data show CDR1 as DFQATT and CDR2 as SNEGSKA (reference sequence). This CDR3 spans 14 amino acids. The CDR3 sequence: CSARLDYSNQPQHF. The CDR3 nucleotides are TGCAGTGCTAGGCTGGATTATAGCAATCAGCCCCAGCATTTT.

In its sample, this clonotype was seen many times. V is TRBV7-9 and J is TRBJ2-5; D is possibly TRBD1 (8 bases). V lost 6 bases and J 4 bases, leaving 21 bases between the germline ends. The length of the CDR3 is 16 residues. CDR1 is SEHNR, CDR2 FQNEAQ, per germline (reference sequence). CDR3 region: CASRRTTGEGAETQYF. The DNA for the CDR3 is TGTGCCAGCAGGCGGACGACAGGGGAGGGGGCAGAGACCCAGTACTTC.

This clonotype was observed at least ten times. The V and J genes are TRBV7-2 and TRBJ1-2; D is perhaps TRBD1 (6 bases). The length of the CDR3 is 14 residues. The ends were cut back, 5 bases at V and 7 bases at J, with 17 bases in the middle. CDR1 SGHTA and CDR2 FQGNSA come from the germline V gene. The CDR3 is CASSPTREGGGYTF. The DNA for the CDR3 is TGTGCCAGCAGCCCGACGAGGGAGGGGGGTGGCTACACCTTC.

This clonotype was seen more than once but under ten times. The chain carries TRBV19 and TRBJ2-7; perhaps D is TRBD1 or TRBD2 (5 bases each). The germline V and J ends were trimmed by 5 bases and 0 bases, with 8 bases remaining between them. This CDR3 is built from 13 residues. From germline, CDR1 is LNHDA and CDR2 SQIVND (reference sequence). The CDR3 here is CASSWDVSYEQYF. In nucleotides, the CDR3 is TGTGCCAGTAGTTGGGACGTCTCCTACGAGCAGTACTTC.

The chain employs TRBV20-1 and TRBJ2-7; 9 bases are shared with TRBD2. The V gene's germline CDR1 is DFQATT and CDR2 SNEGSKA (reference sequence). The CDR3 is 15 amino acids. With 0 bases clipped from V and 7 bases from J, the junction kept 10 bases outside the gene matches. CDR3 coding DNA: TGCAGTGCTAGAGATCTGGATAGCGGGAGATGGGAGCAGTACTTC. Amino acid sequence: CSARDLDSGRWEQYF.

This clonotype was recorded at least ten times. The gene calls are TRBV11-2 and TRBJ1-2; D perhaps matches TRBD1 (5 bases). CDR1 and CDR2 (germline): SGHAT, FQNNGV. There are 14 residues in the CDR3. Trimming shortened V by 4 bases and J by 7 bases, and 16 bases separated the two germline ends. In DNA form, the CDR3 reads TGTGCCAGCAGCTCCGGGCTAAGGGGCGGTGGCTACACCTTC. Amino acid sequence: CASSSGLRGGGYTF.

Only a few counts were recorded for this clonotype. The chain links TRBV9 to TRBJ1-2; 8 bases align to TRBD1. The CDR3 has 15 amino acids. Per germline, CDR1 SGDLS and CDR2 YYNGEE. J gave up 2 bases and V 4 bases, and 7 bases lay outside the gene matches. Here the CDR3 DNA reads TGTGCCAGCAGCACCTCAGGGGGCCTAAACTATGGCTACACCTTC. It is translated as CASSTSGGLNYGYTF.

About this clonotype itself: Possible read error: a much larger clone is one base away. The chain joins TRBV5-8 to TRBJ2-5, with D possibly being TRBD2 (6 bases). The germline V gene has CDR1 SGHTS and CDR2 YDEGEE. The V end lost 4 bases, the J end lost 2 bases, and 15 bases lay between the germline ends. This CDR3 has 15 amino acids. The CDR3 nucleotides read TGTGCCAGCAGCCCCCGAATGGAGGGTCAAGAGACCCAGTACTTC. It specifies CASSPRMEGQETQYF.

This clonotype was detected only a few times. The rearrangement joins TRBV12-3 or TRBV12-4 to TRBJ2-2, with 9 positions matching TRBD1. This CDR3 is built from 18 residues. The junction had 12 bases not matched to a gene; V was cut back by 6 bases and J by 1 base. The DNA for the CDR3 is TGTGCCAGCAGCAACCCGGGACAGGGAGGTCGGAACACCGGGGAGCTGTTTTTT. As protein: CASSNPGQGGRNTGELFF.

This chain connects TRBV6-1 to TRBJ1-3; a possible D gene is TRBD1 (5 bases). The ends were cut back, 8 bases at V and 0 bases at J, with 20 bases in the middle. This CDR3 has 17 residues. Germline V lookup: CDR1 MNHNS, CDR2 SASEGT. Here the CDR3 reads CASYQPGRAISGNTIYF. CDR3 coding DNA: TGTGCCAGCTACCAACCAGGCAGGGCAATCTCTGGAAACACCATATATTTT.

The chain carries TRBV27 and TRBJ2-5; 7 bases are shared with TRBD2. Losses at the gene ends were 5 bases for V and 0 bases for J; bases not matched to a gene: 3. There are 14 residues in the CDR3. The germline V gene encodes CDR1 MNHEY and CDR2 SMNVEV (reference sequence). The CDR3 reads CASSPLAYQETQYF. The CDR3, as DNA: TGTGCCAGCAGTCCACTAGCGTACCAAGAGACCCAGTACTTC.

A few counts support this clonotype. The CDR3 sequence: CAISPAAQNTGELFF. CDR3 coding DNA: TGTGCCATCAGTCCCGCGGCCCAGAACACCGGGGAGCTGTTTTTT. This chain uses TRBV10-3 with TRBJ2-2; unclear D gene. The CDR3 is made up of 15 amino acids. Germline CDR1 ENHRY, CDR2 SYGVKD. The germline V and J ends were trimmed by 5 bases and 1 base, with 11 bases remaining between them.

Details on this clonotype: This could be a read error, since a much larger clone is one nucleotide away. CDR3 protein: CTSSSSEETQYF. CDR3 nucleotide sequence: TGTACCAGCAGCTCCTCTGAGGAGACCCAGTACTTC. This chain uses TRBV6-8 with TRBJ2-5; no reliable D call. CDR1 is MNHGY and CDR2 is SAAAGT in the germline V gene. The CDR3 is made up of 12 amino acids.

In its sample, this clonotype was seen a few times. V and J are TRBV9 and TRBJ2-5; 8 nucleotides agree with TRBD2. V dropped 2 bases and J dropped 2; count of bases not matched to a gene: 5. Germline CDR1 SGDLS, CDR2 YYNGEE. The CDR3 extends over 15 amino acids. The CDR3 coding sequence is TGTGCCAGCAGCGTTAGCGGGAACACTCAAGAGACCCAGTACTTC. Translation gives CASSVSGNTQETQYF.

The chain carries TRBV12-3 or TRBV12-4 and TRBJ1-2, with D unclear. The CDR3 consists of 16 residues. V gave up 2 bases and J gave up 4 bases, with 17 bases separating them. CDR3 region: CASSLRSRQEPYGYTF. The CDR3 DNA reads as TGTGCCAGCAGTTTACGGTCGAGGCAGGAACCCTATGGCTACACCTTC.

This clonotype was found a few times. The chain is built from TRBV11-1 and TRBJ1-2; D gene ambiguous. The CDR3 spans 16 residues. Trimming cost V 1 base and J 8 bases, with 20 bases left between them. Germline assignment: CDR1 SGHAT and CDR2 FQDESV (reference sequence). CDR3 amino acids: CASSLDFAVGISGYTF. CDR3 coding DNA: TGTGCCAGCAGCTTAGACTTTGCAGTGGGGATATCGGGCTACACCTTC. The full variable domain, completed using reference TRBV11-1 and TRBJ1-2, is EAEVAQSPRYKITEKSQAVAFWCDPISGHATLYWYRQILGQGPELLVQFQDESVVDDSQLPKDRFSAERLKGVDSTLKIQPAELGDSAMYLCASSLDFAVGISGYTFGSGTRLTVV.

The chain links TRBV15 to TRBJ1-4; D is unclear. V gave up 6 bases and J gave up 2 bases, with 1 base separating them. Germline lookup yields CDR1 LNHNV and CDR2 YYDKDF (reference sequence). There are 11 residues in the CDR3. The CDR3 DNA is TGTGCCACCAGTACTAATGAAAAACTGTTTTTT. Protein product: CATSTNEKLFF.

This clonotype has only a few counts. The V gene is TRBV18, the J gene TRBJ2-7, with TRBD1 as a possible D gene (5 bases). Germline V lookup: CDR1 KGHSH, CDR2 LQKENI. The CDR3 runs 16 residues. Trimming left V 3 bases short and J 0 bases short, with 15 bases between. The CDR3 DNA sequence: TGTGCCAGCTCACCCGGGCCGGCAGGGTCCTCCTACGAGCAGTACTTC. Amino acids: CASSPGPAGSSYEQYF.

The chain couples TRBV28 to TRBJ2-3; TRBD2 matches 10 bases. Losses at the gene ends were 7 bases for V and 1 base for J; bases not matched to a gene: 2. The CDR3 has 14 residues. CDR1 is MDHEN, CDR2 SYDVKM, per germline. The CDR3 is CASIAGGGTDTQYF. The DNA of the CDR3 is TGTGCCAGCATAGCGGGAGGTGGCACAGATACGCAGTATTTT.

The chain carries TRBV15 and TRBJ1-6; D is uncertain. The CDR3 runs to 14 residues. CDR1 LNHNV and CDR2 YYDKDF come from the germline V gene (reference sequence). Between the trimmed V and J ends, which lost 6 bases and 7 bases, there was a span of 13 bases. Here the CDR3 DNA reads TGTGCCACCAGTCTGGATGGAAAAAATTCACCCCTCCACTTT. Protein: CATSLDGKNSPLHF. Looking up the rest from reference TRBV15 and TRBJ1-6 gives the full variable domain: DAMVIQNPRYQVTQFGKPVTLSCSQTLNHNVMYWYQQKSSQAPKLLFHYYDKDFNNEADTPDNFQSRRPNTSFCFLDIRSPGLGDTAMYLCATSLDGKNSPLHFGNGTRLTVT.

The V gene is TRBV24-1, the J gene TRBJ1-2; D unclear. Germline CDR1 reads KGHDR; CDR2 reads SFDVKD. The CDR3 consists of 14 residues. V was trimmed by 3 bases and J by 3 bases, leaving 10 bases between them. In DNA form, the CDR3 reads TGTGCCACCAGTGATCCCACCCGCTACTATGGCTACACCTTC. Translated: CATSDPTRYYGYTF.

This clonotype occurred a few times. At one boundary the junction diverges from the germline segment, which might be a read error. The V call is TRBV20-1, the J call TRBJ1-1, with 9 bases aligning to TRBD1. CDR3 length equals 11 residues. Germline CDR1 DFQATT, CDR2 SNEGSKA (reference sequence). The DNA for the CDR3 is TGCAGTGCTAGAGACCCTCAAGGGACAGGGTTT. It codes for CSARDPQGTGF.

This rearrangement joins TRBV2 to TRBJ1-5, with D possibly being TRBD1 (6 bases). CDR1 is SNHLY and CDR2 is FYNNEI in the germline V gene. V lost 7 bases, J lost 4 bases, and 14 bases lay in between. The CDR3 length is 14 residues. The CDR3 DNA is TGTGCCAGCACGGACAGCTTTCCTAATCAGCCCCAGCATTTT. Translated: CASTDSFPNQPQHF.

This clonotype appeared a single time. CDR3 in DNA: TGTGCCAGCAGAACCGGACTAGCGGGAGGGGAGGAGCAGTTCTTC. Translation gives CASRTGLAGGEEQFF. The genes are TRBV2 and TRBJ2-1; 15 nucleotides agree with TRBD2. The CDR3 totals 15 residues. Germline V gene data show CDR1 as SNHLY and CDR2 as FYNNEI. Losses at the gene ends were 6 bases for V and 10 bases for J; bases not matched to a gene: 7.

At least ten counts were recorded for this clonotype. The CDR3: CASTNTMIGHFTEAFF. The CDR3 DNA follows: TGTGCCAGCACCAATACCATGATTGGGCATTTCACTGAAGCTTTCTTT. V gene TRBV2 combines with J gene TRBJ1-1; D is uncertain. The CDR3 has 16 amino acids. The V gene's germline CDR1 is SNHLY and CDR2 FYNNEI. Deletions cut 7 bases from V and 4 bases from J, with 22 bases between.